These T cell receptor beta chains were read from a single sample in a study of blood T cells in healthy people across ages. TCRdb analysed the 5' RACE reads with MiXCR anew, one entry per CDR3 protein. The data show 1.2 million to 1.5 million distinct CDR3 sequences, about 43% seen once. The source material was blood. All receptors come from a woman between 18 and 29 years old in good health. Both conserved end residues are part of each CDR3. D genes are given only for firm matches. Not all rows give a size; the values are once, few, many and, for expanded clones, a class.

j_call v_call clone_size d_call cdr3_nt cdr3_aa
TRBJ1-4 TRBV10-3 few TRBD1 TGTGCCATCAGGACCGGGACAGGGGATGAAAAACTGTTTTTT CAIRTGTGDEKLFF
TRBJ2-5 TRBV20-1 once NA TGCAGTGCTAGAGACCCACAGGGTTCGGGCGAGACCCAGTACTTC CSARDPQGSGETQYF
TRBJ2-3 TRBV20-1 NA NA TGCAGTGCTGTCAGGTCTGGTACAGATACGCAGTATTTT CSAVRSGTDTQYF
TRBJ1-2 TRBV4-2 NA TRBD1 TGTGCCAGCAGCTGGGACAGGTTCGACTCTAACTATGACTACACCTTC CASSWDRFDSNYDYTF
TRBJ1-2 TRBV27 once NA TGTGCCAGCAGTCCTCGGTCGGGGGGCGATGGCTACACCTTC CASSPRSGGDGYTF
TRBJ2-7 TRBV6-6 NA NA TGTGCCAGCAGTTACACTCAATACGAGCTGTACTTC CASSYTQYELYF
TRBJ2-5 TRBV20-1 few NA TGCAGTGCTCCTCATGGGCATCTGTACTTC CSAPHGHLYF
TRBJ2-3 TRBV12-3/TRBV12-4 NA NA TGCGCCAGCAGATTCAGGACCTCCATGGGGGATACGCAGTATTTT CASRFRTSMGDTQYF
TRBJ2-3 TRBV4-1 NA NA TGCGCCAGCAGCCCACGGGCGCTAAACACAGATACGCAGTATTTT CASSPRALNTDTQYF
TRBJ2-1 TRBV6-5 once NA TGTGCCAGCAGTCGGAACCCCTTTAGCGATGAGCAGTTCTTC CASSRNPFSDEQFF
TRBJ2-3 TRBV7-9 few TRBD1 TGTGCCAGCAGCTTCTTCGGACAGGGAGCAGATACGCAGTATTTT CASSFFGQGADTQYF
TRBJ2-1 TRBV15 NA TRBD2 TGTGCCACCAGCAGAGGGACTAGCGGGAGCGGCAATGAGCAGTTCTTC CATSRGTSGSGNEQFF
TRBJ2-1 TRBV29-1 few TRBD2 TGCAGCGTTGATAGAACTAGCGGGGCGGATGAGCAGTTCTTC CSVDRTSGADEQFF
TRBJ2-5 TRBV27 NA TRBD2 TGTGCCAGCAGTTCCCATGGACTAGCGGGGACCCAGACCCAGTACTTC CASSSHGLAGTQTQYF
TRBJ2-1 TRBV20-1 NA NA TGCAGTGCTACCCCAGGGGCTTACAATGAGCAGTTCTTC CSATPGAYNEQFF
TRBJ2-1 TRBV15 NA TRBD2 TGTGCCACCTCCATAGCGGGGAGGTACAATGTGCAGTTCTTC CATSIAGRYNVQFF